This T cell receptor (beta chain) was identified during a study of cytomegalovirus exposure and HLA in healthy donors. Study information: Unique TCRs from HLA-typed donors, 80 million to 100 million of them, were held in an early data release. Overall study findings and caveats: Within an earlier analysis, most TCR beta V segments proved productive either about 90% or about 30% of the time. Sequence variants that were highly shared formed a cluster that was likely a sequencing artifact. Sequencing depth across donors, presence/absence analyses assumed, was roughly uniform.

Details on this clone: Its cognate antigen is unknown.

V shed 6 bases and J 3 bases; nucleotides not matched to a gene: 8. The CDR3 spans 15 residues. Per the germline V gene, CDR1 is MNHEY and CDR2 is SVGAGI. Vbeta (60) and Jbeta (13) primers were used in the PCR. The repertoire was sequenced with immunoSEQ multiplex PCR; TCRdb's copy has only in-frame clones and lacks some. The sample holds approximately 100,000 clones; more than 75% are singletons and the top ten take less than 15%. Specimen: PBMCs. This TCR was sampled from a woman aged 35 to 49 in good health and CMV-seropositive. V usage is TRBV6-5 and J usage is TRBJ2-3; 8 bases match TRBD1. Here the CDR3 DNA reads TGTGCCAGCAGCTACCGGGACAGGCGAACAGATACGCAGTATTTT. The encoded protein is CASSYRDRRTDTQYF.